These 16 T cell receptor beta chains came from one sample sequenced in a study of cytomegalovirus exposure and HLA in healthy donors. The PCR ran on 60 Vbeta and 13 Jbeta primers. TCRdb keeps only in-frame clones here, not all; method: immunoSEQ multiplex PCR. The sample carries approximately 140,000 clones, 80% to 90% recorded once. Sequenced material: PBMCs. These receptors were obtained from a man in his forties or fifties in good health and CMV-seronegative.

This clone turned up a few times. The rearrangement joins TRBV5-1 to TRBJ1-1, with D hard to call. This CDR3 has 13 amino acids. Germline lookup yields CDR1 SGHRS and CDR2 YFSETQ. The germline V and J ends were trimmed by 1 base and 9 bases, with 13 bases remaining between them. Here the CDR3 DNA reads TGCGCCAGCAGCTTGAGCTTGACAAACCAAGCTTTCTTT. It codes for CASSLSLTNQAFF. The variable domain in full, with the rest retrieved from reference TRBV5-1 and TRBJ1-1, is KAGVTQTPRYLIKTRGQQVTLSCSPISGHRSVSWYQQTPGQGLQFLFEYFSETQRNKGNFPGRFSGRQFSNSRSEMNVSTLELGDSALYLCASSLSLTNQAFFGQGTRLTVV.

This clone was observed a single time. The chain has TRBV5-6 and TRBJ2-6; tentative D call: TRBD1 (5 bases). The CDR3 spans 15 residues. With 0 bases removed from V and 2 bases from J, the gap between germline ends came to 6 bases. Germline CDR1 is SGHDT and CDR2 is YYEEEE. CDR3 amino acids: CASSLGGTGANVLTF. The CDR3 DNA reads as TGTGCCAGCAGCTTGGGGGGCACTGGGGCCAACGTCCTGACTTTC.

This clone has only one observation. V and J are TRBV11-1 and TRBJ1-1; D is ambiguous. The V end was cut by 5 bases, the J end by 7 bases, with 11 bases between. The germline V gene encodes CDR1 SGHAT and CDR2 FQDESV (reference sequence). There are 12 residues in the CDR3. The CDR3 reads CASSLLGGEAFF. In DNA form, the CDR3 reads TGTGCCAGCAGCCTCCTTGGAGGTGAAGCTTTCTTT.

The chain employs TRBV6-1 and TRBJ1-4, with D maybe TRBD1 (5 bases). V was trimmed by 1 base and J by 7 bases, leaving 7 bases between them. CDR1 is MNHNS, CDR2 SASEGT, per germline. There are 13 residues in the CDR3. DNA of the CDR3: TGTGCCAGCAGTGAAGGGGGCCGTGAAAAACTGTTTTTT. Translated: CASSEGGREKLFF.

The rearrangement links TRBV6-5 to TRBJ2-1; D is ambiguous. Germline-derived CDR1 and CDR2 are MNHEY and SVGAGI. This CDR3 is built from 13 residues. V was clipped by 6 bases and J by 5 bases, with 11 bases between them. CDR3 in DNA: TGTGCCAGCAGAGCGCAACGGGACAATGAGCAGTTCTTC. It yields the protein CASRAQRDNEQFF.

This clone was seen only once. The V call is TRBV7-8, the J call TRBJ2-2, with 7 bases that match TRBD2. The CDR3 contains 16 residues. Losses at the gene ends were 1 base for V and 4 bases for J; bases not matched to a gene: 6. Germline CDR1 reads SGHVS; CDR2 reads FQNEAQ. The CDR3 nucleotides are TGTGCCAGCAGCTTAGGCAGACTAGCAGCCACCGGGGAGCTGTTTTTT. Translating it yields CASSLGRLAATGELFF.

This clone was seen a handful of times. The chain joins TRBV4-3 to TRBJ2-6; a possible D gene is TRBD2 (6 bases). Trimming removed 0 bases at V and 1 base at J, with 7 bases between. CDR3 length: 16 residues. CDR1 and CDR2 from the germline V gene are LGHNA and YSLEER. This CDR3 is CASSQEEGSGANVLTF. Here the CDR3 DNA reads TGCGCCAGCAGCCAAGAGGAGGGATCTGGGGCCAACGTCCTGACTTTC.

The CDR3 coding sequence is TGCGCCAGCAGTCCCCAGGGGCGCACCGGGGAGCTGTTTTTT. Protein: CASSPQGRTGELFF. The rearrangement links TRBV10-2 to TRBJ2-2; tentatively, D is TRBD1 (6 bases). This CDR3 contains 14 residues. The V end lost 5 bases, the J end lost 4 bases, and 11 bases lay between the germline ends. The germline CDR1 and CDR2 sequences are WSHSY and SAAADI.

The chain has TRBV5-6 and TRBJ2-3; 9 nucleotides agree with TRBD2. This CDR3 region has 15 residues. V lost 1 base, J lost 1 base, and 1 base stayed unmatched. Germline loops: CDR1 SGHDT, CDR2 YYEEEE. The CDR3 protein is CASSLIAGGTDTQYF. The CDR3 DNA reads as TGTGCCAGCAGCTTGATAGCGGGGGGCACAGATACGCAGTATTTT.

The chain couples TRBV6-1 to TRBJ1-2, with a possible D match to TRBD1 (5 bases). Germline V lookup: CDR1 MNHNS, CDR2 SASEGT. The V and J ends lost 2 bases and 3 bases respectively, with 7 bases between them. The CDR3 consists of 13 residues. Here the CDR3 reads CASSETGDYGYTF. CDR3 in DNA: TGTGCCAGCAGTGAAACGGGGGACTATGGCTACACCTTC.

The chain carries TRBV7-2 and TRBJ2-2; TRBD1 aligns across 11 bases. CDR1 SGHTA and CDR2 FQGNSA come from the germline V gene. V was clipped by 4 bases and J by 3 bases; unmatched bases: 4. This CDR3 has 16 amino acids. The CDR3 DNA reads TGTGCCAGCAGCTCGGACAGGGGGCATTACACCGGGGAGCTGTTTTTT. As protein: CASSSDRGHYTGELFF.

The J gene is TRBJ2-6, the V gene TRBV7-9; D is perhaps TRBD1 (6 bases). CDR3 length: 19 amino acids. Germline CDR1 and CDR2: SEHNR and FQNEAQ (reference sequence). Trimming stripped 2 bases from V and 1 base from J, with 18 bases between. The CDR3, as DNA: TGTGCCAGCAGCTTACTGGGGGCGCAGATCCCGTCTGGGGCCAACGTCCTGACTTTC. This gives the protein CASSLLGAQIPSGANVLTF.

This clone was found once. V gene TRBV14 combines with J gene TRBJ2-3; no definite D call. This CDR3 contains 15 residues. The V end lost 2 bases, the J end lost 10 bases, and 19 bases lay between the germline ends. CDR1 is SGHDN and CDR2 is FVKESK in the germline V gene. CDR3: CASSQLVGRVNPQYF. The CDR3 nucleotides read TGTGCCAGCAGCCAACTGGTCGGTCGGGTGAACCCGCAGTATTTT.

The chain couples TRBV15 to TRBJ2-2, with TRBD1 matching over 8 bases. This CDR3 spans 15 amino acids. V lost 1 base and J lost 7; bases outside the gene matches: 5. Per the germline V gene, CDR1 is LNHNV and CDR2 is YYDKDF (reference sequence). The CDR3 spells CATSRGRQGNGELFF. For the CDR3, the DNA is TGTGCCACCAGCAGAGGGAGACAGGGGAACGGGGAGCTGTTTTTT.

CDR3 loop: CASSQSSGDTEAFF. CDR3 in DNA: TGTGCCAGCAGCCAGTCCTCGGGGGACACTGAAGCTTTCTTT. The gene calls are TRBV7-9 and TRBJ1-1, with D maybe TRBD1 (5 bases). Trimming cost V 5 bases and J 3 bases, with 13 bases left between them. Germline values: CDR1 SEHNR, CDR2 FQNEAQ (reference sequence). The CDR3 is 14 amino acids.

The J gene is TRBJ2-3, the V gene TRBV4-1; 12 bases line up with TRBD2. Germline values: CDR1 MGHRA, CDR2 YSYEKL. The length of the CDR3 is 19 residues. The V segment lost 3 bases and the J segment 2 bases; nucleotides outside the gene matches: 12. CDR3 amino acids: CASSHTLAGGALVTDTQYF. CDR3 bases: TGCGCCAGCAGCCACACACTAGCGGGGGGCGCCCTCGTCACAGATACGCAGTATTTT.